This passage covers 30 T cell receptor beta chains from one sample sequenced in a study of technical replicates of blood from a few donors. Clones were read by immunoSEQ multiplex PCR, and TCRdb kept only the in-frame ones, dropping some. This sample has about 68,000 clones, with about 97% found just once. The sample was T cells isolated from PBMCs. The origin of the receptors is a human donor in good health.

J is TRBJ2-7 and V is TRBV9; the D is unclear. Trimming shortened V by 2 bases and J by 5 bases, and 11 bases separated the two germline ends. The CDR3 sequence is 13 residues long. CDR1 SGDLS and CDR2 YYNGEE come from the germline V gene. CDR3: CASSVYGFDEQYF. The CDR3 nucleotides are TGTGCCAGCAGCGTTTACGGGTTCGACGAGCAGTACTTC.

The chain recombines TRBV29-1 with TRBJ2-7, with unresolved D. Germline lookup yields CDR1 SQVTM and CDR2 ANQGSEA. Between the trimmed V and J ends, which lost 4 bases and 6 bases, there was a span of 25 bases. This CDR3 is built from 16 residues. CDR3 in amino acids: CSVVLNRVPKIGEQYF. The CDR3 bases are TGCAGCGTTGTCCTAAACCGGGTTCCGAAAATAGGCGAGCAGTACTTC.

The chain is built from TRBV6-5 and TRBJ1-2; tentatively, D is TRBD1 (6 bases). Germline V gives CDR1 MNHEY, CDR2 SVGAGI. The CDR3 consists of 15 residues. Trimming shortened V by 4 bases and J by 4 bases, and 16 bases separated the two germline ends. The CDR3 sequence: CASSSSVGASYGYTF. The CDR3 DNA reads as TGTGCCAGCAGTTCTTCTGTGGGGGCAAGCTATGGCTACACCTTC.

V and J are TRBV27 and TRBJ2-7; TRBD1 aligns across 7 bases. Germline-derived CDR1 and CDR2 are MNHEY and SMNVEV (reference sequence). V shed 0 bases and J 3 bases; nucleotides not matched to a gene: 8. The CDR3 contains 16 residues. CDR3 bases: TGTGCCAGCAGTTTATCCTCCGGGACAGTTATCTACGAGCAGTACTTC. Its translation is CASSLSSGTVIYEQYF.

V and J are TRBV9 and TRBJ2-7, with D possibly being TRBD1 (5 bases). V shed 4 bases and J shed 3 bases, with 14 bases lying between them. The germline V gene encodes CDR1 SGDLS and CDR2 YYNGEE. The CDR3 length is 14 residues. Here the CDR3 reads CASSKDRDLYEQYF. The CDR3 DNA is TGTGCCAGCAGCAAAGACAGAGACCTCTACGAGCAGTACTTC.

This sequence joins TRBV5-6 and TRBJ2-5; 7 bases are shared with TRBD1. Per germline, CDR1 SGHDT and CDR2 YYEEEE. V was clipped by 0 bases and J by 5 bases; unmatched bases: 4. The CDR3 contains 14 residues. This chain's CDR3 is CASSLGPRGETQYF. The CDR3 bases are TGTGCCAGCAGCTTGGGGCCCAGGGGGGAGACCCAGTACTTC.

The chain has TRBV5-1 and TRBJ2-1, with 11 bases matching TRBD2. Per germline, CDR1 SGHRS and CDR2 YFSETQ. V was clipped by 0 bases and J by 3 bases; unmatched bases: 5. This CDR3 is built from 17 residues. CDR3 amino acids: CASSLDLGTSGYNEQFF. In DNA, the CDR3 is TGCGCCAGCAGCTTGGACCTCGGGACTAGCGGCTACAATGAGCAGTTCTTC.

This chain joins TRBV30 and TRBJ2-2, with 7 bases aligning to TRBD2. The trim removed 3 bases at V and 3 bases at J, leaving 7 bases unmatched. This CDR3 spans 15 amino acids. Per germline, CDR1 GTSNPN and CDR2 SVGIG (reference sequence). CDR3 coding DNA: TGTGCCTGGAGCCTCTCTAGCGGCCACACCGGGGAGCTGTTTTTT. This gives the protein CAWSLSSGHTGELFF.

V is TRBV6-1 and J is TRBJ1-2; a weak D match, TRBD1 (6 bases). V lost 6 bases and J lost 7, with 9 bases in between. CDR3 size: 11 residues. CDR1 and CDR2 from the germline V gene are MNHNS and SASEGT. The chain's CDR3 is CASRGGGGYTF. The CDR3, as DNA: TGTGCCAGCAGAGGGGGGGGTGGCTACACCTTC.

The count of this clone is one. The V gene is TRBV19, the J gene TRBJ1-5; D not certain. Per germline, CDR1 LNHDA and CDR2 SQIVND (reference sequence). Trimming removed 3 bases at V and 4 bases at J, with 10 bases between. The length of the CDR3 is 14 residues. CDR3 sequence (DNA): TGTGCCAGTAGTATCTATCCCCTAAATCAGCCCCAGCATTTT. Amino acids: CASSIYPLNQPQHF.

The chain joins TRBV28 to TRBJ1-2, with D hard to call. The CDR3 is 14 residues long. Trimming shortened V by 5 bases and J by 4 bases, and 14 bases separated the two germline ends. Looked up from germline, CDR1 is MDHEN and CDR2 is SYDVKM. The CDR3 region is CASSRGRWGYGYTF. CDR3 nucleotides: TGTGCCAGCAGTCGAGGGAGGTGGGGCTATGGCTACACCTTC.

The genes are TRBV4-2 and TRBJ1-5, with TRBD1 identical over 8 bases. The trim removed 2 bases at V and 7 bases at J, leaving 7 bases unmatched. Germline CDR1 and CDR2: LGHNA and YNFKEQ. The CDR3 spans 15 residues. As DNA, the CDR3 is TGTGCCAGCAGCCAACTTGAGACAGGGGAACAGCCCCAGCATTTT. Its translation: CASSQLETGEQPQHF.

V usage is TRBV9 and J usage is TRBJ2-7, with 10 bases identical to TRBD2. The CDR3 spans 14 residues. V dropped 3 bases and J dropped 3; count of bases not matched to a gene: 3. CDR1 is SGDLS and CDR2 is YYNGEE in the germline V gene. The CDR3 is CASSGTSGYYEQYF. The CDR3 region has the DNA TGTGCCAGCAGCGGGACTAGCGGTTACTACGAGCAGTACTTC.

This clone has just one count. The chain recombines TRBV6-5 with TRBJ2-2; 8 bases line up with TRBD2. The V segment lost 11 bases and the J segment 4 bases; nucleotides outside the gene matches: 12. The germline V gene encodes CDR1 MNHEY and CDR2 SVGAGI. The CDR3 has 15 amino acids. The CDR3 sequence: CASHGLAGVTGELFF. CDR3 bases: TGTGCCTCCCACGGGCTAGCGGGTGTCACCGGGGAGCTGTTTTTT.

CDR3 sequence reads: CATSRDQGSVEQYF. CDR3 nucleotides: TGTGCCACCAGCAGAGACCAGGGGTCCGTCGAGCAGTACTTC. This chain connects TRBV15 to TRBJ2-7, with a weak D call TRBD1 (6 bases). This CDR3 has 14 residues. With 0 bases removed from V and 6 bases from J, the gap between germline ends came to 12 bases. From germline, CDR1 is LNHNV and CDR2 YYDKDF (reference sequence).

The chain has TRBV28 and TRBJ1-5; the D is unclear. Germline CDR1 and CDR2: MDHEN and SYDVKM. V lost 2 bases and J 0 bases, leaving 8 bases between the germline ends. CDR3 size: 15 residues. Written as DNA, the CDR3 is TGTGCCAGCAGTTTAGTTCGTATTAGCAATCAGCCCCAGCATTTT. Encoded protein: CASSLVRISNQPQHF.

The sample holds one count of this clone. The chain links TRBV9 to TRBJ1-1, with D possibly matching TRBD1 (5 bases). V lost 0 bases and J lost 6, with 9 bases in between. Germline assignment: CDR1 SGDLS and CDR2 YYNGEE. The CDR3 sequence is 13 residues long. As DNA, the CDR3 is TGTGCCAGCAGCGTAGGGAGGGGTTCTGAAGCTTTCTTT. Its protein is CASSVGRGSEAFF.

As concerns this clone: The same CDR3 is also encoded by other DNA sequences in this sample. This chain uses TRBV27 with TRBJ1-5; D is perhaps TRBD1 (6 bases). CDR1 is MNHEY, CDR2 SMNVEV, per germline (reference sequence). Trimming shortened V by 2 bases and J by 4 bases, and 6 bases separated the two germline ends. The CDR3 is 13 residues long. Here the CDR3 DNA reads TGTGCCAGCAGTTTAACAGGGAATCAGCCCCAGCATTTT. Translated: CASSLTGNQPQHF.

The chain recombines TRBV19 with TRBJ2-3; tentatively, D is TRBD2 (6 bases). This CDR3 is 13 amino acids long. CDR1 is LNHDA and CDR2 is SQIVND in the germline V gene (reference sequence). The chain's CDR3 is CATGLLNTDTQYF. For the CDR3, the DNA is TGTGCTACGGGACTTTTAAACACAGATACGCAGTATTTT.

This chain connects TRBV5-6 to TRBJ1-1, with 9 positions matching TRBD1. The V and J ends lost 3 bases and 0 bases, in that order; junction bases with no gene match: 3. This CDR3 is built from 15 residues. The V gene's germline CDR1 is SGHDT and CDR2 YYEEEE. The CDR3 sequence is CASSSGQGLNTEAFF. The CDR3, as DNA: TGTGCCAGCAGCTCGGGACAGGGCCTGAACACTGAAGCTTTCTTT.

CDR3 sequence reads: CASRRERGGNQPQHF. CDR3 coding DNA: TGTGCCAGTAGACGTGAGAGGGGAGGGAATCAGCCCCAGCATTTT. The V and J genes are TRBV19 and TRBJ1-5; weak D call: TRBD1 (5 bases). The V gene lost 6 bases and the J gene lost 4 bases, with 16 bases spanning the gap. Per the germline V gene, CDR1 is LNHDA and CDR2 is SQIVND (reference sequence). CDR3 length: 15 amino acids. The full variable domain, in which reference TRBV19 and TRBJ1-5 provide the parts outside the CDR3, is DGGITQSPKYLFRKEGQNVTLSCEQNLNHDAMYWYRQDPGQGLRLIYYSQIVNDFQKGDIAEGYSVSREKKESFPLTVTSAQKNPTAFYLCASRRERGGNQPQHFGDGTRLSIL.

This clone is a singleton in its sample. The chain links TRBV27 to TRBJ2-1; TRBD1 matches 10 bases. This CDR3 region has 17 residues. The junction had 11 bases not matched to a gene; V was cut back by 5 bases and J by 4 bases. The germline V gene has CDR1 MNHEY and CDR2 SMNVEV (reference sequence). The CDR3 is CASSQTGGIPMYNEQFF. CDR3 sequence (DNA): TGTGCCAGCAGTCAGACAGGGGGCATCCCCATGTACAATGAGCAGTTCTTC.

This sequence joins TRBV4-3 and TRBJ2-2, with a tentative D call TRBD2 (6 bases). The germline V and J ends were trimmed by 4 bases and 0 bases, with 15 bases remaining between them. The CDR3 is 17 amino acids. Germline V gene lookup returns CDR1 LGHNA and CDR2 YSLEER. The CDR3 spells CASSRRLADANTGELFF. The DNA for the CDR3 is TGCGCCAGCAGCCGGCGCTTAGCGGACGCGAACACCGGGGAGCTGTTTTTT.

The CDR3: CASSPQSGSTDTQYF. DNA of the CDR3: TGTGCCAGCTCACCCCAATCCGGGTCCACAGATACGCAGTATTTT. The chain has TRBV18 and TRBJ2-3; D not resolved. Trimming pared 3 bases from V and 2 bases from J, leaving 12 bases between. The germline V gene has CDR1 KGHSH and CDR2 LQKENI. The CDR3 length is 15 residues.

The V gene is TRBV27, the J gene TRBJ1-1; D possibly corresponds to TRBD1 (5 bases). The CDR3 has 16 amino acids. Per germline, CDR1 MNHEY and CDR2 SMNVEV (reference sequence). Trimming pared 1 base from V and 1 base from J, leaving 13 bases between. CDR3 sequence reads: CASSLWGGLGNTEAFF. CDR3 DNA sequence: TGTGCCAGCAGTTTATGGGGGGGGTTAGGGAACACTGAAGCTTTCTTT.

This sequence joins TRBV9 and TRBJ2-1; TRBD2 agrees at 8 bases. The CDR3 contains 15 residues. Germline V gives CDR1 SGDLS, CDR2 YYNGEE. V was pared by 0 bases and J by 4 bases, with 3 bases of the junction left unmatched. The CDR3 spells CASSVGVAGYNEQFF. For the CDR3, the DNA is TGTGCCAGCAGCGTAGGGGTAGCGGGATACAATGAGCAGTTCTTC.

The chain combines TRBV7-9 with TRBJ2-5; weak D call: TRBD1 (6 bases). Germline assignment: CDR1 SEHNR and CDR2 FQNEAQ (reference sequence). CDR3 size: 14 residues. Trimming left V 4 bases short and J 5 bases short, with 14 bases between. The CDR3 coding sequence is TGTGCCAGCAGCTACCAGGGGAACAGGGAGACCCAGTACTTC. It specifies CASSYQGNRETQYF.

This sequence joins TRBV5-4 and TRBJ1-5; no firm D call. Per germline, CDR1 SGHNT and CDR2 YYREEE (reference sequence). The CDR3 runs to 12 residues. V was cut by 4 bases and J by 2 bases, with 4 bases left in between. The CDR3 bases are TGTGCCAGCAGCGCAGGCAATCAGCCCCAGCATTTT. Its protein is CASSAGNQPQHF.

The CDR3 DNA follows: TGTGCCAGCAGGCAGCGGAGCACAGATACGCAGTATTTT. It specifies CASRQRSTDTQYF. V is TRBV27 and J is TRBJ2-3; D possibly corresponds to TRBD2 (5 bases). Germline values: CDR1 MNHEY, CDR2 SMNVEV (reference sequence). The CDR3 spans 13 residues. Trimming left V 6 bases short and J 0 bases short, with 7 bases between.

V is TRBV9 and J is TRBJ2-3; 8 bases align to TRBD2. J gave up 3 bases and V 0 bases, and 3 bases lay outside the gene matches. Germline lookup yields CDR1 SGDLS and CDR2 YYNGEE. The CDR3 has 15 residues. The CDR3 nucleotides are TGTGCCAGCAGCGTAGCGGGAGGGCTAACAGATACGCAGTATTTT. Encoded protein: CASSVAGGLTDTQYF.